Shown below are 28 T cell receptor beta chains from a single sample sequenced in a study of cytomegalovirus exposure and HLA in healthy donors. The primer mix had 60 Vbeta and 13 Jbeta primers. This table comes from immunoSEQ multiplex PCR, and its TCRdb copy is limited to in-frame clones, with some not included. This sample's table reports some 120,000 clones. The specimen was PBMCs. The receptors originated from a man younger than 35 in good health and CMV-seronegative.

The chain recombines TRBV18 with TRBJ1-1; 10 bases map to TRBD1. Losses at the gene ends were 3 bases for V and 1 base for J; bases not matched to a gene: 8. The germline gives CDR1 KGHSH, CDR2 LQKENI. The CDR3 loop spans 17 amino acids. The CDR3 reads CASSPDRGRRGNTEAFF. The CDR3 DNA sequence: TGTGCCAGCTCACCCGACAGGGGGCGCAGAGGGAACACTGAAGCTTTCTTT.

The chain has TRBV19 and TRBJ1-2; a weak D match, TRBD1 (6 bases). Germline-derived CDR1 and CDR2 are LNHDA and SQIVND (reference sequence). Trimming took off 6 bases at V and 4 bases at J, with 12 bases between the two ends. The CDR3 runs 13 residues. The CDR3 bases are TGTGCCAGTAGGGTCAGGGGTGTCTATGGCTACACCTTC. It translates to CASRVRGVYGYTF.

J is TRBJ2-2 and V is TRBV27; D unclear. CDR3 length: 12 residues. V was shortened by 2 bases and J by 7 bases, with 5 bases between the two germline ends. Germline lookup yields CDR1 MNHEY and CDR2 SMNVEV (reference sequence). The CDR3 protein is CASSLGHGELFF. CDR3 sequence (DNA): TGTGCCAGCAGTTTAGGGCACGGGGAGCTGTTTTTT.

The chain uses TRBV10-3 and TRBJ2-1, with D perhaps TRBD2 (6 bases). From germline, CDR1 is ENHRY and CDR2 SYGVKD. Between the trimmed V and J ends, which lost 4 bases and 3 bases, there was a span of 10 bases. The CDR3 runs 14 residues. This chain's CDR3 is CAISGDSGYNEQFF. The CDR3 DNA sequence: TGTGCCATCAGTGGGGACTCCGGCTACAATGAGCAGTTCTTC.

J is TRBJ2-7 and V is TRBV4-2, with TRBD2 matching 10 bases. V dropped 0 bases and J dropped 5; count of bases not matched to a gene: 7. Looked up from germline, CDR1 is LGHNA and CDR2 is YNFKEQ. The CDR3 runs to 16 residues. CDR3 bases: TGTGCCAGCAGCCAAGAAGGTAGCGGGAGGACCGACGAGCAGTACTTC. Residues: CASSQEGSGRTDEQYF.

V usage is TRBV7-9 and J usage is TRBJ2-5, with TRBD2 matching over 7 bases. Trimming at V came to 9 bases and at J to 1 base, leaving 14 bases not matched to a gene. In germline, CDR1 is SEHNR, CDR2 FQNEAQ (reference sequence). The CDR3 is made up of 16 amino acids. CDR3 sequence: CASKRGPAGRQETQYF. The DNA of the CDR3 is TGTGCCAGTAAAAGGGGTCCAGCGGGGCGCCAAGAGACCCAGTACTTC.

The V and J genes are TRBV18 and TRBJ2-7; 7 positions match TRBD2. The CDR3 sequence is 14 residues long. From germline, CDR1 is KGHSH and CDR2 LQKENI. J lost 5 bases, V lost 0 bases, and 4 bases had no gene match. CDR3 sequence (DNA): TGTGCCAGCTCACCACCGGCCCTAGCGGACGAGCAGTACTTC. Its protein product is CASSPPALADEQYF.

The chain employs TRBV19 and TRBJ1-1, with TRBD1 identical over 10 bases. Germline lookup yields CDR1 LNHDA and CDR2 SQIVND (reference sequence). This CDR3 is 16 amino acids long. The V and J ends lost 3 bases and 1 base, in that order; junction bases with no gene match: 5. The CDR3 bases are TGTGCCAGTAGTATCCGGACAGGGGGGGGGAACACTGAAGCTTTCTTT. Translated, it gives CASSIRTGGGNTEAFF.

The chain links TRBV18 to TRBJ2-3, with 13 bases fitting TRBD2. This CDR3 has 16 residues. The trim removed 2 bases at V and 1 base at J, leaving 0 bases unmatched. In germline, CDR1 is KGHSH, CDR2 LQKENI. The CDR3 sequence is CASSPGLAGGTDTQYF. The CDR3 DNA is TGTGCCAGCTCACCAGGACTAGCGGGAGGCACAGATACGCAGTATTTT.

This sequence joins TRBV5-6 and TRBJ1-2, with 9 positions matching TRBD1. Trimming took 2 bases from V and 6 from J; bases not matched to a gene: 8. Germline V gives CDR1 SGHDT, CDR2 YYEEEE. This CDR3 contains 15 residues. For the CDR3, the DNA is TGTGCCAGCAGCTTCACGGGACAGGGAATCGATGGCTACACCTTC. It codes for CASSFTGQGIDGYTF.

The chain has TRBV5-4 and TRBJ2-1; TRBD1 aligns across 10 bases. The germline V gene has CDR1 SGHNT and CDR2 YYREEE (reference sequence). V was clipped by 5 bases and J by 4 bases; unmatched bases: 6. The length of the CDR3 is 15 residues. This chain's CDR3 is CASSSRDRGYNEQFF. The CDR3 bases are TGTGCCAGCAGTTCCCGGGACAGGGGTTACAATGAGCAGTTCTTC.

The V and J genes are TRBV15 and TRBJ2-7; tentatively, D is TRBD2 (5 bases). The germline V gene has CDR1 LNHNV and CDR2 YYDKDF (reference sequence). Trimming took 3 bases from V and 6 from J, leaving 15 bases between them. CDR3 length: 14 amino acids. The CDR3 nucleotides read TGTGCCACCAGCAGCGGGGTGAACCCCTCCGAGCAGTACTTC. Residues: CATSSGVNPSEQYF. The whole variable domain, remainder taken from reference TRBV15 and TRBJ2-7, is DAMVIQNPRYQVTQFGKPVTLSCSQTLNHNVMYWYQQKSSQAPKLLFHYYDKDFNNEADTPDNFQSRRPNTSFCFLDIRSPGLGDTAMYLCATSSGVNPSEQYFGPGTRLTVT.

The CDR3 protein is CASSKPGTSGNEQFF. The CDR3 nucleotides read TGTGCCAGCAGTAAACCCGGGACTAGCGGAAATGAGCAGTTCTTC. The chain uses TRBV25-1 and TRBJ2-1, with 11 bases aligning to TRBD2. The J segment lost 7 bases and the V segment lost 5 bases, leaving 7 bases of the junction unmatched. Per the germline V gene, CDR1 is MGHDK and CDR2 is SYGVNS. This CDR3 region has 15 residues.

The rearrangement links TRBV5-1 to TRBJ1-1; 8 bases match TRBD1. The CDR3 has 16 residues. CDR1 is SGHRS, CDR2 YFSETQ, per germline. Germline trimming cut 4 bases from V and 5 bases from J; bases unmatched to any gene: 13. CDR3 sequence (DNA): TGCGCCAGCAGCCGTATCCCTGGACAGGGAGGTACTGAAGCTTTCTTT. It is translated as CASSRIPGQGGTEAFF. Filled out from reference TRBV5-1 and TRBJ1-1, the complete variable domain reads KAGVTQTPRYLIKTRGQQVTLSCSPISGHRSVSWYQQTPGQGLQFLFEYFSETQRNKGNFPGRFSGRQFSNSRSEMNVSTLELGDSALYLCASSRIPGQGGTEAFFGQGTRLTVV.

The chain combines TRBV18 with TRBJ2-2; D is unresolved. The V gene's germline CDR1 is KGHSH and CDR2 LQKENI. CDR3 length equals 13 residues. Trimming left V 3 bases short and J 7 bases short, with 9 bases between. CDR3 sequence reads: CASSPQYGGELFF. In DNA, the CDR3 is TGTGCCAGCTCACCTCAATACGGCGGGGAGCTGTTTTTT.

The chain uses TRBV23-1 and TRBJ2-7, with D perhaps TRBD1 (6 bases). TRBV23-1 is an open reading frame whose function is uncertain. The CDR3 sequence is 15 residues long. With 1 base removed from V and 2 bases from J, the gap between germline ends came to 12 bases. The CDR3 protein is CASSQWSQGPYEQYF. The CDR3 region has the DNA TGCGCCAGCAGTCAATGGTCACAGGGACCCTACGAGCAGTACTTC.

The V call is TRBV10-3, the J call TRBJ2-4, with TRBD1 matching 9 bases. The germline gives CDR1 ENHRY, CDR2 SYGVKD. With V trimmed by 6 bases and J by 7 bases, 13 bases remained unmatched. The CDR3 loop spans 16 amino acids. The DNA of the CDR3 is TGTGCCATCAGCCCGGGACAGGGAGGGCCTGGCAACATTCAGTACTTC. The encoded protein is CAISPGQGGPGNIQYF.

The chain is built from TRBV5-4 and TRBJ2-7; a possible D gene is TRBD2 (6 bases). CDR1 and CDR2 from the germline V gene are SGHNT and YYREEE (reference sequence). This CDR3 contains 15 residues. V shed 5 bases and J shed 6 bases, with 21 bases lying between them. The CDR3 nucleotides read TGTGCCAGCAGGACATCCCCGGGACTCCTTGGCGAGCAGTACTTC. Translation: CASRTSPGLLGEQYF.

In DNA form, the CDR3 reads TGTGCCAGCAGTGACCCCCGGGACAGGGGCGCAGATACGCAGTATTTT. This gives the protein CASSDPRDRGADTQYF. This sequence joins TRBV6-4 and TRBJ2-3; 10 bases align to TRBD1. V lost 2 bases to trimming and J lost 4 bases; unmatched junction nucleotides: 6. The CDR3 length is 16 residues. Germline V gives CDR1 MRHNA, CDR2 SNTAGT.

The chain is built from TRBV30 and TRBJ2-7, with a possible D match to TRBD2 (5 bases). Trimming stripped 3 bases from V and 3 bases from J, with 9 bases between. Looked up from germline, CDR1 is GTSNPN and CDR2 is SVGIG (reference sequence). The CDR3 sequence is 12 residues long. The CDR3 is CAWREGDYEQYF. In DNA form, the CDR3 reads TGTGCCTGGAGAGAGGGCGACTACGAGCAGTACTTC.

The chain combines TRBV5-6 with TRBJ1-1; no clear D. Trimming shortened V by 3 bases and J by 0 bases, and 15 bases separated the two germline ends. Germline V gene lookup returns CDR1 SGHDT and CDR2 YYEEEE. The CDR3 is 16 residues long. The CDR3 sequence is CASSSYLPGLNTEAFF. As DNA, the CDR3 is TGTGCCAGCAGCTCGTACCTTCCAGGATTGAACACTGAAGCTTTCTTT.

The rearrangement joins TRBV19 to TRBJ1-5; no definite D call. Germline values: CDR1 LNHDA, CDR2 SQIVND (reference sequence). Trimming pared 2 bases from V and 2 bases from J, leaving 13 bases between. This CDR3 is built from 16 residues. CDR3 loop: CASSIPPGIGNQPQHF. The CDR3 DNA reads as TGTGCCAGTAGTATACCCCCGGGGATAGGCAATCAGCCCCAGCATTTT.

The chain joins TRBV29-1 to TRBJ2-1, with unresolved D. The V end was cut by 6 bases, the J end by 6 bases, with 9 bases between. The CDR3 extends over 11 amino acids. Germline lookup yields CDR1 SQVTM and CDR2 ANQGSEA. The CDR3 DNA is TGCAGCGTGCAGGAATCCAATGAGCAGTTCTTC. It is translated as CSVQESNEQFF.

V and J are TRBV6-1 and TRBJ1-5; D is unresolved. The germline V gene encodes CDR1 MNHNS and CDR2 SASEGT. The V end lost 7 bases, the J end lost 9 bases, and 13 bases lay between the germline ends. The CDR3 consists of 12 residues. CDR3 amino acids: CASTTGSPPQHF. As DNA, the CDR3 is TGTGCCAGCACAACCGGGAGCCCGCCCCAGCATTTT.

V gene TRBV30 combines with J gene TRBJ2-3, with 14 bases fitting TRBD2. This CDR3 is built from 15 residues. Germline V gives CDR1 GTSNPN, CDR2 SVGIG (reference sequence). V lost 1 base to trimming and J lost 3 bases; unmatched junction nucleotides: 0. The CDR3 reads CAWSGTSGRTDTQYF. CDR3 nucleotide sequence: TGTGCCTGGAGTGGGACTAGCGGGAGGACAGATACGCAGTATTTT.

The rearrangement links TRBV14 to TRBJ2-5; D is possibly TRBD1 (5 bases). Germline assignment: CDR1 SGHDN and CDR2 FVKESK. This CDR3 spans 14 amino acids. The V gene lost 1 base and the J gene lost 5 bases, with 11 bases spanning the gap. This CDR3 reads CASSQVKGMETQYF. DNA for the CDR3: TGTGCCAGCAGCCAAGTAAAGGGGATGGAGACCCAGTACTTC.

The CDR3 reads CASSSTAGLAKNIQYF. CDR3 nucleotide sequence: TGTGCCAGCAGCTCCACGGCGGGCTTAGCCAAAAACATTCAGTACTTC. The chain is built from TRBV7-9 and TRBJ2-4, with D possibly being TRBD2 (5 bases). Germline V gene data show CDR1 as SEHNR and CDR2 as FQNEAQ (reference sequence). Trimming left V 4 bases short and J 0 bases short, with 13 bases between. The CDR3 loop spans 16 amino acids.

V and J are TRBV29-1 and TRBJ2-7, with 8 bases matching TRBD2. The length of the CDR3 is 12 residues. With V trimmed by 5 bases and J by 0 bases, 0 bases remained unmatched. Germline V gives CDR1 SQVTM, CDR2 ANQGSEA. CDR3 loop: CSVSGGSYEQYF. The CDR3 coding sequence is TGCAGCGTTAGCGGGGGCTCCTACGAGCAGTACTTC.